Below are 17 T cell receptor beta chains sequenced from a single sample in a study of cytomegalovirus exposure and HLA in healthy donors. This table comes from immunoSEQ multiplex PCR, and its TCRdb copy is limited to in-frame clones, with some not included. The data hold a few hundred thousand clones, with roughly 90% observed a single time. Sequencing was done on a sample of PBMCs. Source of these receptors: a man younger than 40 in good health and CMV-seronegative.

CDR3 sequence reads: CASIHTSGRAPRSEQFF. CDR3 coding DNA: TGTGCCAGCATCCACACCTCAGGGAGGGCCCCGCGCAGTGAGCAGTTCTTC. The rearrangement uses TRBV7-2 and TRBJ2-1; 7 bases match TRBD2. V lost 7 bases, J lost 9 bases, and 21 bases stayed unmatched. CDR1 and CDR2 from the germline V gene are SGHTA and FQGNSA. CDR3 length: 17 amino acids.

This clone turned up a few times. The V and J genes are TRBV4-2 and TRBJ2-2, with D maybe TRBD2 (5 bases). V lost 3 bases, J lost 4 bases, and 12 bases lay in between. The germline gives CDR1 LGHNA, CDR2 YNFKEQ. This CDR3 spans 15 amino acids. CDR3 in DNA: TGTGCCAGCAGCCAGGAGGACCTACCCACCGGGGAGCTGTTTTTT. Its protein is CASSQEDLPTGELFF.

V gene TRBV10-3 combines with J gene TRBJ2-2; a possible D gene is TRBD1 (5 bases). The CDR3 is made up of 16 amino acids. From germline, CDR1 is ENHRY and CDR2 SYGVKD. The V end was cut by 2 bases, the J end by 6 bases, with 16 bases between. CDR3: CAISEPSQGRAGELFF. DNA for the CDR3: TGTGCCATCAGTGAGCCTTCCCAGGGTAGGGCCGGGGAGCTGTTTTTT.

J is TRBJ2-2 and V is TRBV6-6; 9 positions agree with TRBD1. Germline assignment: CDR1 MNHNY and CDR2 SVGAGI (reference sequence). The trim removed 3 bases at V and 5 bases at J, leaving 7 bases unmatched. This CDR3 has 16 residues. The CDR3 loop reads CASSYLQGAGTGELFF. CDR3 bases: TGTGCCAGCAGTTATCTACAGGGGGCGGGGACCGGGGAGCTGTTTTTT.

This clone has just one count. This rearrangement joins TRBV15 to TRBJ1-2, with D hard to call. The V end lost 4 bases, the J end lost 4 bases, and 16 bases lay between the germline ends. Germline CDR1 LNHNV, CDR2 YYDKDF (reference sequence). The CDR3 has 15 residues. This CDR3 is CATSKETGKGYGYTF. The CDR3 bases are TGTGCCACCAGCAAGGAGACGGGAAAGGGCTATGGCTACACCTTC.

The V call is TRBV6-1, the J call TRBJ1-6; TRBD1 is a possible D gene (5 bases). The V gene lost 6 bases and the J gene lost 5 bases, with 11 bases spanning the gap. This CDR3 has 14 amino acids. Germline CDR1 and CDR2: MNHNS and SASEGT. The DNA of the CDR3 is TGTGCCAGCAGATGGGGGGGGAATAATTCACCCCTCCACTTT. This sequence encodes CASRWGGNNSPLHF.

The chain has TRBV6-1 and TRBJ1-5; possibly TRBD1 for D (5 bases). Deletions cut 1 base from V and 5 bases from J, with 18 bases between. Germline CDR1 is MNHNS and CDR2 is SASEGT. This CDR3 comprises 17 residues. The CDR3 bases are TGTGCCAGCAGTGAAGTCTTAGGTGGGGCCCGGGATCAGCCCCAGCATTTT. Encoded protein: CASSEVLGGARDQPQHF.

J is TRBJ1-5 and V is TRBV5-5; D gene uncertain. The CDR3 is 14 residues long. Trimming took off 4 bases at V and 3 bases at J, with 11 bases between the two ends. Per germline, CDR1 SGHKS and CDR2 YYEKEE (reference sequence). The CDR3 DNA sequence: TGTGCCAGCAGCCAGCGTCCAAACAATCAGCCCCAGCATTTT. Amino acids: CASSQRPNNQPQHF.

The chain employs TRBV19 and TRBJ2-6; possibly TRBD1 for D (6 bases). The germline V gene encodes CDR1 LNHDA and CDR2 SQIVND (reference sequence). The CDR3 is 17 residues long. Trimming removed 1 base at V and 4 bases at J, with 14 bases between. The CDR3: CASSIAADRLGANVLTF. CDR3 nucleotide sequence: TGTGCCAGTAGTATAGCGGCCGACAGGTTAGGGGCCAACGTCCTGACTTTC. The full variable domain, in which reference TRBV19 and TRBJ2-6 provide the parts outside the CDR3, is DGGITQSPKYLFRKEGQNVTLSCEQNLNHDAMYWYRQDPGQGLRLIYYSQIVNDFQKGDIAEGYSVSREKKESFPLTVTSAQKNPTAFYLCASSIAADRLGANVLTFGAGSRLTVL.

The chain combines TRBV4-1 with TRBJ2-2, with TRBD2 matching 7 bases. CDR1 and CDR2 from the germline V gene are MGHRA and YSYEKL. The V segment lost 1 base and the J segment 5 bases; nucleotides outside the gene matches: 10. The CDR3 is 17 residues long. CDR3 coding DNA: TGCGCCAGCAGCCAAGTGTGGAGCGGGGATGGTACCGGGGAGCTGTTTTTT. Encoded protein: CASSQVWSGDGTGELFF.

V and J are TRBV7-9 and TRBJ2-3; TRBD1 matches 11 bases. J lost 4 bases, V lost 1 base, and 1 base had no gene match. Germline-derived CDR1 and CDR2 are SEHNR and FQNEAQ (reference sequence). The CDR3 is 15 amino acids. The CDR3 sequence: CASSLGDRGADTQYF. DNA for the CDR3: TGTGCCAGCAGCTTAGGGGACAGGGGGGCAGATACGCAGTATTTT.

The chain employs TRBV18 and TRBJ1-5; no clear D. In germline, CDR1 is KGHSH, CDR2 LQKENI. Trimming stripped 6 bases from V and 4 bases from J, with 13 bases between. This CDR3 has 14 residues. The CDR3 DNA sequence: TGTGCCAGCTCCCGGAGTGGTGTTAATCAGCCCCAGCATTTT. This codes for CASSRSGVNQPQHF.

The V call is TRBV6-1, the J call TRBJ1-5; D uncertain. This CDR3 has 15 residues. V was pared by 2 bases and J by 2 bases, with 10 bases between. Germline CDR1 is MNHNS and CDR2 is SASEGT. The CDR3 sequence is CASSETGLGNQPQHF. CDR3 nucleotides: TGTGCCAGCAGTGAAACGGGTTTGGGCAATCAGCCCCAGCATTTT.

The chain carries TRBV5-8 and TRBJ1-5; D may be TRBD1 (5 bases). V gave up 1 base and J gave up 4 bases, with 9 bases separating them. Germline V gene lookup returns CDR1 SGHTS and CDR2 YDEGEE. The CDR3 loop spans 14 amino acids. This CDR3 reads CASSLRGGNQPQHF. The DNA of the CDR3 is TGTGCCAGCAGCTTGCGCGGGGGAAATCAGCCCCAGCATTTT. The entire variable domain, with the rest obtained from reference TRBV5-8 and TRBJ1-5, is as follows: EAGVTQSPTHLIKTRGQQATLRCSPISGHTSVYWYQQALGLGLQFLLWYDEGEERNRGNFPPRFSGRQFPNYSSELNVNALELEDSALYLCASSLRGGNQPQHFGDGTRLSIL.

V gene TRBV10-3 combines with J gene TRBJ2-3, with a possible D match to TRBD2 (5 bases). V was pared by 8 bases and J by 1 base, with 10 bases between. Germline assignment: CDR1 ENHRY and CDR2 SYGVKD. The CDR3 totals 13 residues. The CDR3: CAIEEDGTDTQYF. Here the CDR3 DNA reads TGTGCCATCGAGGAGGACGGCACAGATACGCAGTATTTT.

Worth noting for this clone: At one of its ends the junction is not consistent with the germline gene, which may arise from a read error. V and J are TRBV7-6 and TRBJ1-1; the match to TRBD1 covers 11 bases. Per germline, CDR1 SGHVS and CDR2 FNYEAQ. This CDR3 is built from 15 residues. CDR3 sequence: CASSLLGQGVAEAFF. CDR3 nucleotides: TGTGCCAGCAGCTTATTGGGACAGGGGGTAGCTGAGGCTTTCTTT. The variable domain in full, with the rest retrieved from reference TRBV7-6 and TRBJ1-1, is GAGVSQSPRYKVTKRGQDVALRCDPISGHVSLYWYRQALGQGPEFLTYFNYEAQQDKSGLPNDRFSAERPEGSISTLTIQRTEQRDSAMYRCASSLLGQGVAEAFFGQGTRLTVV.

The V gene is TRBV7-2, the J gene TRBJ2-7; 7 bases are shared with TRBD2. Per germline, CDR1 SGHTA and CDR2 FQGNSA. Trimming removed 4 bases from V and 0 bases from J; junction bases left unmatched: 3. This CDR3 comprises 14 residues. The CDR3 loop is CASSSRTSSYEQYF. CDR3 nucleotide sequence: TGTGCCAGCAGCTCCAGGACTAGCTCCTACGAGCAGTACTTC.